The following is a TCR beta chain sequence with its context. The antigen remains unidentified. This sample is drawn from a study of T-cell memory formation after mild COVID-19. Study-level findings and limits: Cross-reactive memory apparently joined, as some responding clones appeared in pre-infection memory.

MiXCR, run by TCRdb on the 5' RACE reads, gives a single entry per CDR3 protein. This sample yields some 40,000 distinct CDR3 sequences, of which less than 9.5% are seen a single time; about 12% belongs to the top ten. The sequenced material came from PBMCs or a T cell subset sorted from them (not recorded which). The source is an adult woman who had mild COVID-19 (a few samples of this study predate the infection). Cell type and time point are not known.

CDR3: CASSHSPGNTEAFF. The CDR3 coding sequence is TGTGCCAGCAGCCACAGCCCGGGGAACACTGAAGCTTTCTTT. The chain has TRBV3-1 and TRBJ1-1; D remains unclear. The CDR3 extends over 14 amino acids. Germline assignment: CDR1 LGHDT and CDR2 YNNKEL (reference sequence). Trimming cost V 3 bases and J 1 base, with 9 bases left between them. Drawing the rest from reference TRBV3-1 and TRBJ1-1, the complete variable domain is DTAVSQTPKYLVTQMGNDKSIKCEQNLGHDTMYWYKQDSKKFLKIMFSYNNKELIINETVPNRFSPKSPDKAHLNLHINSLELGDSAVYFCASSHSPGNTEAFFGQGTRLTVV.